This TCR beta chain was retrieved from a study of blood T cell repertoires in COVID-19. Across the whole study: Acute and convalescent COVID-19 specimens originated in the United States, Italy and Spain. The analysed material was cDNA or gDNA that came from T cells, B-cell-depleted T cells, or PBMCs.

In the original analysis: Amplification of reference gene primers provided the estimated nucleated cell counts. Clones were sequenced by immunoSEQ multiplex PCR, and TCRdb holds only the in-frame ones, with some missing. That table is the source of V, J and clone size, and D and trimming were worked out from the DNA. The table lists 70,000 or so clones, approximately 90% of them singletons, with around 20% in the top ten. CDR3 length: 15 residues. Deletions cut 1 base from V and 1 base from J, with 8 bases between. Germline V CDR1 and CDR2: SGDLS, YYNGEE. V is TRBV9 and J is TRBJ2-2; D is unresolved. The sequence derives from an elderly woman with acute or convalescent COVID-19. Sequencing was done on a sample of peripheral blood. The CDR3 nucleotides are TGTGCCAGCAGCGTAAGGTCAGGGAACACCGGGGAGCTGTTTTTT. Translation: CASSVRSGNTGELFF.